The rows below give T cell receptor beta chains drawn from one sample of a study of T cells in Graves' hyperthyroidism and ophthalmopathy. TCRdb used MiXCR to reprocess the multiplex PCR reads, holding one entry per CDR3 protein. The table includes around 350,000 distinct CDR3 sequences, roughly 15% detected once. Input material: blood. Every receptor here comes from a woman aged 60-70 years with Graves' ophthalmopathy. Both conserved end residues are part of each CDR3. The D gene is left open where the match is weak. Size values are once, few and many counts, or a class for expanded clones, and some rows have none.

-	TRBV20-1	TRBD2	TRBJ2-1	TGCAGTGCCAGTAGTAGCGGGGGCCCCTCCTACAATGAGCAGTTCTTC	CSASSSGGPSYNEQFF
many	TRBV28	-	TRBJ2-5	TGTGCCAGCAGACCTAGGACAGCCCAAGAGACCCAGTACTTC	CASRPRTAQETQYF
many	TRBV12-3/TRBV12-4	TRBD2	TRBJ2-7	TGTGCCAGCAGTTTTCGGGGACTAGCGGGAATGGGCGAGCAGTACTTC	CASSFRGLAGMGEQYF
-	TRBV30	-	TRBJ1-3	TGTGCCTGGAACGAAGGTGGAAACACCATATATTTT	CAWNEGGNTIYF
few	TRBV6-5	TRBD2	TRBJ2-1	TGTGCCAGCAGTTACGGCGGGAGTTACAATGAGCAGTTCTTC	CASSYGGSYNEQFF
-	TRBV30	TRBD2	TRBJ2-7	TGTGCCTGGACGCTAGGACTAGCGGGAGCCCCCTACGAGCAGTACTTC	CAWTLGLAGAPYEQYF
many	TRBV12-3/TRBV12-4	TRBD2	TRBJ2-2	TGTGCCAGCAGTTTAGATAGCGGGGTCACCGGGGAGCTGTTTTTT	CASSLDSGVTGELFF
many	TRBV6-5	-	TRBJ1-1	TGTGCCAGCAGTTACCCGTGGGAAAACACTGAAGCTTTCTTT	CASSYPWENTEAFF
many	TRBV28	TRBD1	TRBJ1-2	TGTGCCAGCAAAGGGGGCGCGGGATTCCGCGGCTACACCTTC	CASKGGAGFRGYTF
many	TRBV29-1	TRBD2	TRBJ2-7	TGCAGCGTTGAGACTAGCGGCTCCTACGAGCAGTACTTC	CSVETSGSYEQYF
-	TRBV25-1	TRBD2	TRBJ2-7	TGTGCCAGCAGTGATGCTAGCGGGTTCTACGAGCAGTACTTC	CASSDASGFYEQYF
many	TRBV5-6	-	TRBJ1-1	TGTGCCAGCAGCTTGCGTAAGGGCACCATGAACACTGAAGCTTTCTTT	CASSLRKGTMNTEAFF
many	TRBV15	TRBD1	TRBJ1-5	TGTGCCACCAGCAGAGATGGGAGGGGGCGAAGTCAGCCCCAGCATTTT	CATSRDGRGRSQPQHF
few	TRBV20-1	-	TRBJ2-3	TGCAGTGCTAGTGAAGTCCCCACAGATACGCAGTATTTT	CSASEVPTDTQYF
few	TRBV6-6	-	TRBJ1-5	TGTGCCAGCAGTTACTCCCGGGACACCAATCAGCCCCAGCATTTT	CASSYSRDTNQPQHF
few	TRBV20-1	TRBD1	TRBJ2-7	TGCAGTGCTAGCGGACAGGCGCTGAGCTCCTACGAGCAGTACTTC	CSASGQALSSYEQYF
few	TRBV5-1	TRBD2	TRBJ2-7	TGCGCCAGCAGCCTCGGGGGGGGAGTGGGCGAGCAGTACTTC	CASSLGGGVGEQYF
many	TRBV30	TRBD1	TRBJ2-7	TGTGCCTGGAGTGTAGGACAGGGAACCTACGAGCAGTACTTC	CAWSVGQGTYEQYF
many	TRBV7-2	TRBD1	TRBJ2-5	TGTGCCAGCAGCTTAGCGACAGGGCCAGAGACCCAGTACTTC	CASSLATGPETQYF
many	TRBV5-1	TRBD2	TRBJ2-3	TGCGCCAGCAGCTTGGGCGGGAGCCGTGGTACGCAGTATTTT	CASSLGGSRGTQYF
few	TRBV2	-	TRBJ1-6	TGTGCCAGCAGCGCCACAGGGACGGGGTCACCCCTCCACTTT	CASSATGTGSPLHF
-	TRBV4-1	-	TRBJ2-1	TGCGCCAGCAGCGGCAATTACCCTCTAGCTGGTGAGCAGTTCTTC	CASSGNYPLAGEQFF
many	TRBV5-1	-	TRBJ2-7	TGCGCCAGCAGCTTGGGACAGGGAGGGGGCGAGCAGTACTTC	CASSLGQGGGEQYF
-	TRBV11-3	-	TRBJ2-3	TGTGCCAGCAGGTTAGCGGCGGGCACAGATACGCAGTATTTT	CASRLAAGTDTQYF
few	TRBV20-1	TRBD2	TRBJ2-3	TGCAGTGCGAGCGAGCGGGAGGCCCTAAGGGGGGCAGATACGCAGTATTTT	CSASEREALRGADTQYF
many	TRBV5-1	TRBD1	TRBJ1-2	TGCGCCAGCAGTTCGGGACAGGGAGAGGGTGGCTACACCTTC	CASSSGQGEGGYTF
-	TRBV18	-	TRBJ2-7	TGTGCCAGCTCACGCCGGGACTGGGGTCGTAGCTCCTACGAGCAGTACTTC	CASSRRDWGRSSYEQYF
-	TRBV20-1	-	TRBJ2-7	TGCAGTGCTAGCGGCCCCCCCGGGTCCCCGGGTGACGAGCAGTACTTC	CSASGPPGSPGDEQYF
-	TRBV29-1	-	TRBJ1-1	TGCAGCGTTACACACCCGGGAGAGAACACTGAAGCTTTCTTT	CSVTHPGENTEAFF
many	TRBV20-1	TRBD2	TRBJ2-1	TGCAGTGCTAGCCTAGCGGGTAACACTGAGCAGTTCTTC	CSASLAGNTEQFF
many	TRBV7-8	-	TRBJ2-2	TGTGCCAGCCCCCCCCCGGTTGTACAAAGTACCGGGGAGCTGTTTTTT	CASPPPVVQSTGELFF
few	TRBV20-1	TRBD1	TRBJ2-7	TGCAGTGCTAGAGATAATAGGGACAGGACTTACGAGCAGTACTTC	CSARDNRDRTYEQYF
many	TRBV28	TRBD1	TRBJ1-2	TGTGCCAGCAGTGCCCGCGGGACAGGGGGCAACTATGGCTACACCTTC	CASSARGTGGNYGYTF
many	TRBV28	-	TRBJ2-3	TGTGCCAGCAGGCGCAGGGGGGGGCGTACGGCGGGAGATGCAGATACGCAGTATTTT	CASRRRGGRTAGDADTQYF
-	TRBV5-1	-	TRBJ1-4	TGCGCCAGCAGCTTGGGAGTGAGCAGGGCGTATGAAAAACTGTTTTTT	CASSLGVSRAYEKLFF
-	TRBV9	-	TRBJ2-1	TGTGCCAGCAGCGCCCAGTATCTTACTTACAATGAGCAGTTCTTC	CASSAQYLTYNEQFF
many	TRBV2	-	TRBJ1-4	TGTGCCAGCAGTACGGGTTCGCAACTGTTTTTT	CASSTGSQLFF
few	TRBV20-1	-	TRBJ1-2	TGCAGTGCCCCGACCGGCCCTGGCTACACCTTC	CSAPTGPGYTF
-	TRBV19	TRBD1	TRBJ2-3	TGTGCCAGTAGTATCGGACAGGGGGCAGATACGCAGTATTTT	CASSIGQGADTQYF
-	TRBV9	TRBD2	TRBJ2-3	TGTGCCAGCAGCGGAGGAAGGGAGGGTAGCACAGATACGCAGTATTTT	CASSGGREGSTDTQYF
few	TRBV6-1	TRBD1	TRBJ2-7	TGTGCCAGCACGGGACAGGTTACCTACGAGCAGTACTTC	CASTGQVTYEQYF
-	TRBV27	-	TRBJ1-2	TGTGCCAGCAGTCCCCGGACTAAGCCTTACTATGGCTACACCTTC	CASSPRTKPYYGYTF
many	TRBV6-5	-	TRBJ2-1	TGTGCCAGCAGTTACTCGAGGCTAGTCGATGAGCAGTTCTTC	CASSYSRLVDEQFF
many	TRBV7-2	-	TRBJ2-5	TGTGCCAGCAGCCACACCAGACTGACGCAAGAGACCCAGTACTTC	CASSHTRLTQETQYF
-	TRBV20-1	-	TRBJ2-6	TGCAGTGCTAGTCCCGGGGCAGGGAGTGGGGCCAACGTCCTGACTTTC	CSASPGAGSGANVLTF
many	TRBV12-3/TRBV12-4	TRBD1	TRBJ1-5	TGTGCCAGCAGTTATAGCCAGGGGGTGCAGCCCCAGCATTTT	CASSYSQGVQPQHF
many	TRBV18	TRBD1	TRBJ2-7	TGTGCCAGCTCACGCGGACAGGGCATCTATATCGAGCAGTACTTC	CASSRGQGIYIEQYF
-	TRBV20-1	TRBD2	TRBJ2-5	TGCAGTGCTACGAGCGGGACTCAAGAGACCCAGTACTTC	CSATSGTQETQYF
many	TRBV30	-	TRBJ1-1	TGTGCCTGTCGGGTTAAGGAGAACACTGAAGCTTTCTTT	CACRVKENTEAFF
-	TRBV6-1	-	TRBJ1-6	TGTGCCAGCAGTCAGAGCTCCTATAATTCACCCCTCCACTTT	CASSQSSYNSPLHF
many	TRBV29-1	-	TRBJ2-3	TGCAGCGTTAGGGACTCACAAGGGTCAGATACGCAGTATTTT	CSVRDSQGSDTQYF
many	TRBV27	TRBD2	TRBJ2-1	TGTGCCAGCAGTAAACCAAGCGGGAGAGCGGCCAATGAGCAGTTCTTC	CASSKPSGRAANEQFF
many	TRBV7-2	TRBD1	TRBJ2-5	TGTGCCAGCAGCGCGGACAGGGGGCGGGGGACCCAGTACTTC	CASSADRGRGTQYF